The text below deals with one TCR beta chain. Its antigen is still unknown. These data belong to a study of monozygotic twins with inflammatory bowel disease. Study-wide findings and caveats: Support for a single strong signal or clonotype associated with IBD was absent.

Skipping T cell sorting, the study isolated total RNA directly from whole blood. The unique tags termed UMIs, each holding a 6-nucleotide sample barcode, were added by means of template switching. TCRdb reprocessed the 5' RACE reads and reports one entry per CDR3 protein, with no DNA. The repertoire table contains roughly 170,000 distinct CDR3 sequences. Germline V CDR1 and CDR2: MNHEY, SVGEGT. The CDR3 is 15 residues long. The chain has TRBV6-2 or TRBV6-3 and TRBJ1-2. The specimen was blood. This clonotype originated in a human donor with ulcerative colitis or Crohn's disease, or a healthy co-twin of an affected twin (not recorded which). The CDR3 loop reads CASSYSRQSNYGYTF.